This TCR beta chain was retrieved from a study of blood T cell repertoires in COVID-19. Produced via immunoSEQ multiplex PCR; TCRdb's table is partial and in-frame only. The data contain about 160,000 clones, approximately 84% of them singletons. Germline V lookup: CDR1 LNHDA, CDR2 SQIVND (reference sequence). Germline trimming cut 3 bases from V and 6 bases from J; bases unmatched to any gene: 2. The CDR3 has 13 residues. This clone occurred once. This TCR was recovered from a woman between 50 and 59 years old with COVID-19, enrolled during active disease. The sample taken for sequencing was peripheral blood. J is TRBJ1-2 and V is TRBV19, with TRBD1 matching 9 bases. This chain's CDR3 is CASSIGQGNGYTF. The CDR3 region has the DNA TGTGCCAGTAGTATTGGACAGGGGAATGGCTACACCTTC.